The TCR beta chain described here comes from a study of cytomegalovirus exposure and HLA in healthy donors. Study conclusions and caveats: Earlier results showed most TCR beta V segments being productive about 87% or about 30% of the time.

Donors were ostensibly healthy at sampling, although undocumented immune exposures were probable. V was clipped by 5 bases and J by 5 bases, with 12 bases between them. Germline V gives CDR1 MGHDK, CDR2 SYGVNS. This CDR3 is 14 amino acids long. PCR primers comprised 60 Vbeta and 13 Jbeta primers. Clones were read by immunoSEQ multiplex PCR, and TCRdb kept only the in-frame ones, dropping some. The sample shows over 150,000 clones, around four fifths of them seen only once. As to this clone: Its antigen is unidentified.

The source of this sequence is a man aged 50 or older in good health and CMV-seronegative. This rearrangement joins TRBV25-1 to TRBJ1-4, with D perhaps matching TRBD1 (5 bases). The sample taken for sequencing was PBMCs. The CDR3 reads CASSPRPGNEKLFF. The CDR3 DNA is TGTGCCAGCAGTCCACGCCCAGGGAATGAAAAACTGTTTTTT. Complete variable domain (other parts from reference TRBV25-1 and TRBJ1-4): EADIYQTPRYLVIGTGKKITLECSQTMGHDKMYWYQQDPGMELHLIHYSYGVNSTEKGDLSSESTVSRIRTEHFPLTLESARPSHTSQYLCASSPRPGNEKLFFGSGTQLSVL.